This section outlines one T cell receptor (beta chain) sequence together with its context. Its antigen specificity is not known. Base qualities are missing; no much larger clone stands one base away. The CDR3 covers 15 residues, taking in both the cysteine and the phenylalanine. Just the 45-base CDR3 DNA is kept, in frame starting at base 1. For CDR1 and CDR2, the germline V gene lists SGHDT and YYEEEE. At the junction V is shortened by 0 bases and J by 3 bases; bases outside the gene matches: 5. This sample was taken from a study of cytomegalovirus exposure and HLA in healthy donors (dated by TCRdb to 2017 to 2019). General notes on the study: An earlier analysis of more than 550 of the donors reported 276 Gb of sequence data and about 120 million unique TCR beta sequences obtained from around 170 million T cells. High-throughput TCR immunosequencing, statistical association of individual TCRs with disease status, and machine learning were combined to predict cytomegalovirus infection status. The study was designed to test whether signatures of past pathogen exposure could be identified by cataloging public T cell receptors. An early release covering 550 to 700 HLA-typed donors comprised approximately 290 gigabases of sequencing data and about 90 million unique TCR sequences. Four to six DR-DQ haplotypes were handled as single units for association and clustering, since linkage in the cohort was strong. In the later analysis, no new phenotypic data were used to find candidate immune exposures; instead, reliance was placed on TCR beta sequences and their occurrence across donors. All discovery cohort repertoires had been generated using a single sequencing platform. In addition to the first cohort of around 670 subjects, a separate validation cohort of some 120 different subjects was used. Donor age, sex, ethnicity and CMV serostatus were collected together with the repertoire data. An earlier analysis of 587 of the donors used high-throughput TCR beta sequencing to judge whether each TCR beta V gene segment behaved as functional or pseudogenic. HLA typing included class I and class II loci at four-digit resolution. The T cell repertoires of 700 or so subjects were profiled by immunosequencing and related to cytomegalovirus serostatus. Typing coverage differed by locus: A, B, C, DRB1 and DQB1 were typed in roughly 629-640 donors, DQA1 in roughly 500, DPA1 in 606, and DPB1 in just under 490. A later genetic analysis took genome-wide SNP genotypes for about 55% of the 666 donors and used that subset as a discovery cohort. To study patterns of TCR occurrence, a later analysis re-analyzed previously published TCR beta repertoires from 700 or so donors and added high-resolution HLA genotyping. The genetic ancestry cluster associated with self-reported Caucasian donors included around four fifths of the 398 genotyped donors. On average, around 230,000 unique TCR beta nucleotide sequences were sequenced per donor among about 400 genotyped donors of the cohort, with 15% to 20% of those sequences being non-productive.

The cohort consisted of 666 healthy bone marrow donors. At the time of sampling, every cohort member was nominally healthy, though immune exposures that went unrecorded were likely present. The donor tested CMV seropositive and was one of the 289 seropositive cohort members. Every donor gave a peripheral blood sample, and the peripheral blood mononuclear cells from that sample were used for TCR beta sequencing. Genomic DNA extraction from the blood cell samples was performed with the Qiagen DNeasy Blood Extraction Kit. General findings and caveats noted by the study authors: Because counts were too low, more than 15 rarely observed V segments, including chromosome 9 orphons, were left out of the earlier analysis of several hundred of the donors. Three of the identified cytomegalovirus-associated TCR beta chains were confirmed in vitro to be specific for cytomegalovirus antigens. While some public TCRs were present in many individuals, most TCR sequences turned up only very rarely across donors. A further reported finding was that TCR beta sequences accurately predicted the HLA-A and HLA-B alleles for most subjects in the first cohort. The only immune exposure information available for the cohort was CMV serostatus. Linkage disequilibrium might explain the correlated functional status among segregating V segments, but an unknown experimental factor could not be excluded. In a later analysis, the rate of TCR association differed among HLA loci, with DRB1 alleles having the most associated TCRs and HLA-C alleles having the fewest. When HLA alleles, especially DR and DQ, strongly co-occurred, attributing TCR associations to individual alleles was difficult. In both the original and validation cohorts, the classifier was reported to diagnose cytomegalovirus status with high specificity and sensitivity. The sequencing pipeline was judged likely to have produced a cluster of highly shared sequence variants as a technical artifact. In the study, approximately 160 TCR beta chains were listed as associated with cytomegalovirus. Roughly uniform sequencing depth across donors was assumed in presence/absence analyses, although this assumption may not hold. In a later genetic analysis, a missense DCLRE1C variant was associated with V-gene and J-gene trimming of TCR beta chains, and the association was replicated in an independent cohort. The authors suggested that the approach could potentially be extended to other disease states and immunological phenotypes. In a later analysis, HLA-associated TCR beta chains were found to be more clonally expanded and to have lower generation probabilities than equally common non-associated chains. Because HLA typing was missing for some donors at each locus, association tests included only the typed subset. According to a later analysis, most CMV-associated TCR beta chains appeared to be HLA-restricted, and the HLA associations seemed to be driven largely by CMV exposure. Some IMGT-functional V segments, including TRBV6-2 and TRBV6-3, could not be distinguished by the 87-base-pair reads and were therefore excluded. Broadly in line with IMGT annotations, most TCR beta V segments showed up in productive rearrangements about 87% or about 30% of the time in an earlier analysis of around 600 of the donors. According to a later genetic analysis, donors in an Asian-associated ancestry cluster had fewer N-insertions in productive TCRs than the approximately 670-donor mean. A later analysis reported that several top co-occurrence clusters appeared linked to parvovirus B19, influenza, CMV and Epstein-Barr virus. In this cohort, only TCR beta chains were sequenced, and detectable features were limited by the absence of alpha or paired-chain data. Specific HLA alleles were associated with 15,000 to 20,000 TCR beta sequences at a false discovery rate of 0.05 in a later analysis.

The library was obtained by the immunoSEQ multiplex PCR assay. The multiplex PCR relied on a mix of 60 forward primers for TCR Vbeta segments and 13 reverse primers for TCR Jbeta segments. A multiplex PCR assay on genomic DNA amplified the CDR3 region of rearranged TCR beta genes. Amplified TCR beta libraries were sequenced as 87-base-pair reads on the Illumina HiSeq System. From the authors' description of their analysis: A later analysis tallied around 82 million unique TCR beta chains across the 650 to 750 repertoires, and approximately 12 million of those chains were shared by two or more donors. A nearest-neighbor algorithm error-corrected the raw reads and collapsed the reads into unique sequences, merging closely related sequences to remove PCR and sequencing errors. To assign V, D and J gene segments, CDR3 sequences were aligned to IMGT reference sequences. For a sequence to be retained, a match of at least six nucleotides to both a V gene segment and a J gene segment was required. Rearrangements were classified as productive when the CDR3 lacked stop codons and remained in frame with V and J, and all other rearrangements were classified as non-productive. CDR3 was defined by IMGT convention, running from the second conserved V-encoded cysteine to the conserved J-encoded phenylalanine. The earlier analysis of 587 of the donors excluded any sequence lacking an unambiguous match to a single V gene segment. In an earlier analysis of approximately 550 of the donors, V segments were called functional above 56.7% productive rearrangements and were called segregating when the between-donor standard deviation exceeded 5%. A statistical classification framework was developed to diagnose cytomegalovirus status using the catalog of TCR beta chain sequences. V and J gene assignment, in a later analysis, came from comparing TCR nucleotide sequences with IMGT/GENE-DB human TR gene sequences. In a later analysis, CDR3 sequences and most-parsimonious VDJ recombination scenarios were assigned using the TCRdist pipeline. A later analysis defined each TCR beta chain by its CDR3 amino acid sequence plus V-gene family, and excluded reads lacking a unique V-gene family. A later analysis removed 550 to 700 highly shared, low-generation-probability nucleotide sequences to deal with suspected cross-contamination and a sequencing artifact. In a later analysis, a clonal expansion index for each public chain was calculated from normalized within-repertoire ranks of inferred template counts. A later analysis computed generation probabilities with a VDJ recombination model fitted to out-of-frame rearrangements, and checked the results against IGoR. A later analysis scored TCR-TCR, TCR-HLA and TCR-CMV co-occurrence with hypergeometric tests, applying a repertoire-size bias correction to TCR pairs. In a later analysis, false discovery rates were estimated by permuting HLA or CMV assignments 20 times. In a later analysis, co-occurring TCRs were grouped using DBSCAN, and TCRdist sequence similarity was added for clustering within HLA-allele-positive subsets. Repertoires with fewer than 30,000 or more than 120,000 public chains, plus five repertoires with anomalous nucleotide sharing, were excluded from co-occurrence clustering. In TCRdb, the immuneACCESS table is reduced to in-frame sequences with V and J assigned. These tables do not hold every clone; where another copy was compared, an unresolved V gene accounts for under half, and the others remain unexplained. That table furnishes V, J and clone size, whereas the DNA furnished D and trimming. This sample comprises about 120,000 clones, around 80% of them detected only once. Around 4.5% of the sample is in the top ten clones.

This receptor was taken from a man younger than 40 in good health and CMV-seropositive. The chain links TRBV5-6 with TRBJ2-7, with 8 bases aligning to TRBD1. Sample: PBMCs. The bases are TGTGCCAGCAGCTTGGCAGGGGGCAACAACTACGAGCAGTACTTC. This sequence encodes CASSLAGGNNYEQYF.